This entry is about one T cell receptor (beta chain). Its target is unknown. The junction shows a germline mismatch at one end, possibly a read error. The CDR3 has 16 residues. CDR1 is MNHEY and CDR2 is SVGEGT in the germline V gene. Study-level points and caveats: In terms of TCR gene usage, tumor memory CD4+ T cells clustered together with blood and lymph node memory CD4+ cells, as well as with lymph node naive CD4+ cells.

Constant-region reverse primers amplified full-length variable regions, followed by semi-nested Nested Universal Primer A PCR. TCRdb used MiXCR to reprocess the 5' RACE reads, holding one entry per CDR3 protein. The sample lists roughly 58,000 distinct CDR3 sequences; roughly 20% were seen once. Treg sorting used a CD4+CD25+CD127-/low gate. Material for sequencing was tumor-infiltrating Tregs sorted from the breast tumor. The receptor was isolated from a female donor with breast cancer. The J gene is TRBJ2-6, the V gene TRBV6-2 or TRBV6-3, with TRBD1 identical over 7 bases. The CDR3 protein is CASSRTGPRGASVLTF. The CDR3 bases are TGTGCCAGCAGTCGGACAGGACCGCGAGGGGCCAGCGTCCTGACTTTC.